These 2 T cell receptor beta chains originate from one sample sequenced in a study of blood T cell repertoires in COVID-19. The method was immunoSEQ multiplex PCR; TCRdb's version includes in-frame clones alone and lacks a portion of them. In the table there are 200,000 to 250,000 clones, approximately 80% of which are singletons. The material sequenced was peripheral blood. The receptors were gathered from a woman aged 50 to 60 with acute or convalescent COVID-19.

The V gene is TRBV5-6, the J gene TRBJ1-2; maybe TRBD1 (5 bases). The V and J ends lost 4 bases and 1 base respectively, with 8 bases between them. The CDR3 runs to 13 residues. Germline-derived CDR1 and CDR2 are SGHDT and YYEEEE. For the CDR3, the DNA is TGTGCCAGCAGCCGAGACAGTAACTATGGCTACACCTTC. It is translated as CASSRDSNYGYTF.

The table lists this clone with a count of one. The chain has TRBV19 and TRBJ1-4; D is perhaps TRBD1 (5 bases). This CDR3 has 12 residues. The V end was cut by 10 bases, the J end by 6 bases, with 12 bases between. Germline V gene sequence: CDR1 LNHDA, CDR2 SQIVND (reference sequence). The CDR3 nucleotides read TGTGCCACCAGACAGCGAGATGAAAAACTGTTTTTT. Its translation is CATRQRDEKLFF. Combining the CDR3 with reference TRBV19 and TRBJ1-4 gives the whole variable domain DGGITQSPKYLFRKEGQNVTLSCEQNLNHDAMYWYRQDPGQGLRLIYYSQIVNDFQKGDIAEGYSVSREKKESFPLTVTSAQKNPTAFYLCATRQRDEKLFFGSGTQLSVL.